The 23 T cell receptor beta chains presented below share a single source sample, sequenced in a study of T cells in Graves' hyperthyroidism and ophthalmopathy. Amplification of TCR beta CDR3 regions used RNA as the template. The TCR CDR3 was amplified in a first-round RT-PCR using the HTBI primer set. TCRdb reprocessed the multiplex PCR reads with MiXCR, giving one entry per CDR3 protein. Seen here are 400,000 to 550,000 distinct CDR3 sequences, approximately 14% observed once, and the top ten hold about a sixth. The source material was blood. These receptors all come from a young woman with Graves' hyperthyroidism.

This CDR3 is CASSFMSVNSPLHF. The CDR3 DNA reads TGTGCCAGCAGTTTTATGTCTGTAAATTCACCCCTCCACTTT. The rearrangement links TRBV6-1 to TRBJ1-6; D call uncertain. The CDR3 is 14 residues long. V was pared by 5 bases and J by 7 bases, with 12 bases between. Germline V gene lookup returns CDR1 MNHNS and CDR2 SASEGT.

There are a few counts of this clonotype. V is TRBV4-1 and J is TRBJ2-5, with a tentative D call TRBD2 (6 bases). CDR3 length: 15 residues. With 0 bases removed from V and 5 bases from J, the gap between germline ends came to 13 bases. Germline CDR1 and CDR2: MGHRA and YSYEKL. This CDR3 is CASSQDWRAWETQYF. CDR3 DNA sequence: TGCGCCAGCAGCCAAGATTGGAGGGCCTGGGAGACCCAGTACTTC.

This clonotype was counted ten times or more. The chain has TRBV12-3 or TRBV12-4 and TRBJ1-5; D gene ambiguous. Trimming removed 3 bases at V and 0 bases at J, with 12 bases between. CDR3 length equals 16 residues. CDR3 residues: CASSLQVTHSNQPQHF. The CDR3 nucleotides read TGTGCCAGCAGTTTGCAGGTAACCCATAGCAATCAGCCCCAGCATTTT.

This clonotype has at least ten counts. The rearrangement joins TRBV7-3 to TRBJ1-1; TRBD1 agrees at 8 bases. V trimming: 5 bases; J trimming: 8 bases; junction bases outside the gene matches: 7. Germline V gene lookup returns CDR1 SGHTA and CDR2 FQGTGA. CDR3 length equals 13 residues. The CDR3 is CASSASGTGEAFF. The DNA of the CDR3 is TGTGCCAGCAGCGCTTCCGGGACAGGAGAAGCTTTCTTT.

This clonotype came up many times. The genes are TRBV2 and TRBJ2-7, with D unclear. Trimming took off 4 bases at V and 3 bases at J, with 10 bases between the two ends. This CDR3 is 13 amino acids long. The germline V gene encodes CDR1 SNHLY and CDR2 FYNNEI. CDR3 in DNA: TGTGCCAGCAGTGTCCGGCCTATCTACGAGCAGTACTTC. Amino acid sequence: CASSVRPIYEQYF.

This clonotype was picked up many times. The V and J genes are TRBV12-3 or TRBV12-4 and TRBJ2-1, with D perhaps matching TRBD2 (6 bases). This CDR3 is 15 amino acids long. Trimming took off 2 bases at V and 3 bases at J, with 11 bases between the two ends. This CDR3 reads CASSLRENNYNEQFF. DNA for the CDR3: TGTGCCAGCAGTTTACGGGAGAACAACTACAATGAGCAGTTCTTC.

This clonotype occurred many times. The chain recombines TRBV9 with TRBJ1-4, with 10 positions matching TRBD1. Trimming took 3 bases from V and 8 from J; bases not matched to a gene: 4. The CDR3 runs 14 residues. Germline loops: CDR1 SGDLS, CDR2 YYNGEE. As DNA, the CDR3 is TGTGCCAGCAGCGGACAGGGGGCAGGGGAAAAACTGTTTTTT. Translated: CASSGQGAGEKLFF.

The rearrangement uses TRBV20-1 and TRBJ2-1; TRBD2 matches at 8 bases. The CDR3 consists of 14 residues. Germline V gene sequence: CDR1 DFQATT, CDR2 SNEGSKA (reference sequence). V was pared by 5 bases and J by 4 bases, with 7 bases of the junction left unmatched. The CDR3 bases are TGCAGTGCTCCTACTAGCGGAACTTACAATGAGCAGTTCTTC. Its protein product is CSAPTSGTYNEQFF.

This clonotype was observed many times. The chain links TRBV20-1 to TRBJ2-1; 9 nucleotides agree with TRBD2. Germline CDR1 DFQATT, CDR2 SNEGSKA (reference sequence). The trim removed 6 bases at V and 4 bases at J, leaving 4 bases unmatched. This CDR3 region has 13 residues. CDR3 amino acids: CSARAGGYNEQFF. Written as DNA, the CDR3 is TGCAGTGCCAGGGCGGGAGGGTACAATGAGCAGTTCTTC.

Of note for this clonotype: This may come from a read error, since a much larger clone is one base off. The chain employs TRBV30 and TRBJ2-3, with 10 bases aligning to TRBD1. CDR1 is GTSNPN and CDR2 is SVGIG in the germline V gene (reference sequence). The CDR3 contains 14 residues. The DNA of the CDR3 is TGTGTCTGGAGTATTCGACAGGGGGCACATACGCAGTATTTT. Amino acids: CVWSIRQGAHTQYF.

This clonotype showed up many times. The J gene is TRBJ2-7, the V gene TRBV20-1; D assignment may be TRBD1 or TRBD2 (5 bases each). The germline CDR1 and CDR2 sequences are DFQATT and SNEGSKA (reference sequence). The CDR3 has 15 residues. V was shortened by 2 bases and J by 2 bases, with 16 bases between the two germline ends. The CDR3 bases are TGCAGTGCTAGATACGGGGTGGGGGTAACCTACGAGCAGTACTTC. This encodes CSARYGVGVTYEQYF.

As to this clonotype: Given a much more abundant clone one base away, this may be a read error. The chain links TRBV6-2 or TRBV6-3 to TRBJ1-2; 8 bases match TRBD1. CDR1 and CDR2 (germline): MNHEY, SVGEGT. The trim removed 8 bases at V and 4 bases at J, leaving 6 bases unmatched. The CDR3 has 13 residues. This CDR3 reads CASLRTGSYGYTF. The CDR3 coding sequence is TGTGCCAGCCTGAGGACAGGGAGCTATGGCTACACCTTC.

This clonotype has ten or more counts. CDR3 coding DNA: TGTGCCAGCAGTTTCCCGGGGGTCGGAAACACCATATATTTT. Protein product: CASSFPGVGNTIYF. The chain links TRBV12-3 or TRBV12-4 to TRBJ1-3, with a weak D call TRBD1 (5 bases). The V and J ends lost 3 bases and 4 bases respectively, with 10 bases between them. CDR3 length equals 14 residues.

This clonotype has at least ten counts. The genes are TRBV9 and TRBJ1-6; D remains ambiguous. CDR3 length: 14 residues. Per the germline V gene, CDR1 is SGDLS and CDR2 is YYNGEE. Trimming took off 4 bases at V and 6 bases at J, with 11 bases between the two ends. This CDR3 reads CASSPSLLNSPLHF. The CDR3 DNA sequence: TGTGCCAGCAGCCCCAGCCTCCTTAATTCACCCCTCCACTTT. Filled out from reference TRBV9 and TRBJ1-6, the complete variable domain reads DSGVTQTPKHLITATGQRVTLRCSPRSGDLSVYWYQQSLDQGLQFLIQYYNGEERAKGNILERFSAQQFPDLHSELNLSSLELGDSALYFCASSPSLLNSPLHFGNGTRLTVT.

This clonotype has only a few counts. The J gene is TRBJ2-3, the V gene TRBV19, with 7 bases lining up with TRBD2. The CDR3 length is 15 residues. The V gene end was trimmed by 2 bases and the J gene end by 1 base; junction bases not matched to a gene: 3. Germline values: CDR1 LNHDA, CDR2 SQIVND (reference sequence). The CDR3 loop is CASSIWGGGTDTQYF. Here the CDR3 DNA reads TGTGCCAGTAGTATATGGGGGGGGGGCACAGATACGCAGTATTTT.

As for this clonotype: With a much larger clone just one base away, this may be a read error. The chain carries TRBV27 and TRBJ2-7; 10 bases align to TRBD1. The CDR3 spans 16 residues. From germline, CDR1 is MNHEY and CDR2 SMNVEV (reference sequence). The CDR3 loop reads CAGSLSPGTGDYEQYF. CDR3 bases: TGTGCCGGCAGTCTTTCCCCCGGGACAGGGGACTACGAGCAGTACTTC.

J is TRBJ1-1 and V is TRBV7-6, with 8 bases aligning to TRBD1. J was trimmed by 3 bases and V by 5 bases; bases with no gene match: 8. Looked up from germline, CDR1 is SGHVS and CDR2 is FNYEAQ. The CDR3 consists of 15 residues. The CDR3 DNA follows: TGTGCCAGCAGCCCCCTCCTGACAGGGGACACTGAAGCTTTCTTT. Translation gives CASSPLLTGDTEAFF.

There are a few counts of this clonotype. The chain recombines TRBV20-1 with TRBJ2-3, with 12 bases aligning to TRBD2. With V trimmed by 1 base and J by 3 bases, 11 bases remained unmatched. This CDR3 has 18 amino acids. Per germline, CDR1 DFQATT and CDR2 SNEGSKA (reference sequence). The CDR3 DNA reads as TGCAGTGCTAGAGGGGAGACTAGCGGGAGAGAGGGAACAGATACGCAGTATTTT. Translation gives CSARGETSGREGTDTQYF.

The V gene is TRBV30, the J gene TRBJ1-3; D remains ambiguous. Per the germline V gene, CDR1 is GTSNPN and CDR2 is SVGIG (reference sequence). This CDR3 has 13 residues. V was cut by 5 bases and J by 2 bases, with 10 bases left in between. This chain's CDR3 is CAWLPLAGNTIYF. The CDR3 bases are TGTGCCTGGTTACCTTTGGCTGGAAACACCATATATTTT.

V usage is TRBV19 and J usage is TRBJ1-4; D remains ambiguous. Trimming pared 3 bases from V and 6 bases from J, leaving 17 bases between. The CDR3 consists of 16 residues. Germline values: CDR1 LNHDA, CDR2 SQIVND (reference sequence). CDR3 amino acids: CASSIGLVLADEKLFF. The CDR3 DNA sequence: TGTGCCAGTAGTATTGGGCTAGTTCTGGCGGATGAAAAACTGTTTTTT. The entire variable domain, with the rest obtained from reference TRBV19 and TRBJ1-4, is as follows: DGGITQSPKYLFRKEGQNVTLSCEQNLNHDAMYWYRQDPGQGLRLIYYSQIVNDFQKGDIAEGYSVSREKKESFPLTVTSAQKNPTAFYLCASSIGLVLADEKLFFGSGTQLSVL.

This clonotype was observed many times. The chain joins TRBV12-3 or TRBV12-4 to TRBJ1-5, with 8 bases aligning to TRBD1. The CDR3 covers 16 residues. V shed 4 bases, J shed 7 bases, and the junction held 12 bases outside the gene matches. CDR3 loop: CASSSRDRRREQPQHF. The CDR3 coding sequence is TGTGCCAGCAGTTCCCGGGACAGGAGGAGGGAGCAGCCCCAGCATTTT.

This sequence joins TRBV12-3 or TRBV12-4 and TRBJ1-6; D uncertain. The V gene lost 6 bases and the J gene lost 0 bases, with 12 bases spanning the gap. CDR3 length: 16 residues. DNA of the CDR3: TGTGCCAGCAGCAATTTAGGGAGCTCCTATAATTCACCCCTCCACTTT. Amino acids: CASSNLGSSYNSPLHF.

This chain connects TRBV7-3 to TRBJ2-1; D might be TRBD1 (6 bases). Germline CDR1 is SGHTA and CDR2 is FQGTGA. The CDR3 spans 11 residues. V lost 2 bases to trimming and J lost 15 bases, with 11 bases between them. The CDR3 here is CASSLGTGLFF. In nucleotides, the CDR3 is TGTGCCAGCAGCTTAGGCACAGGGCTGTTCTTC. The full variable domain, rest sourced from reference TRBV7-3 and TRBJ2-1, is GAGVSQTPSNKVTEKGKYVELRCDPISGHTALYWYRQSLGQGPEFLIYFQGTGAADDSGLPNDRFFAVRPEGSVSTLKIQRTERGDSAVYLCASSLGTGLFFGPGTRLTVL.